The 17 T cell receptor beta chains reported below all come from one sample, sequenced in a study of spatial heterogeneity in lung cancer. General study results and limits: In tumors, expanded intratumoral alpha and beta TCR counts tracked mutation counts.

Regarding time point: sample taken at primary tumor resection. No cognate antigen is known for these TCRs. TCRdb used MiXCR to reprocess the 5' RACE reads, holding one entry per CDR3 protein. The sample holds some 9,900 distinct CDR3 sequences; 8% are singletons and the top ten take about a fifth. Specimen: lung tumor tissue, collected at surgery. Receptors originate from a male donor with early-stage non-small cell lung cancer.

This clonotype has at least ten counts. This chain connects TRBV28 to TRBJ2-7; TRBD2 agrees at 9 bases. Germline assignment: CDR1 MDHEN and CDR2 SYDVKM. There are 14 residues in the CDR3. Trimming cost V 7 bases and J 2 bases; bases outside gene matches: 6. CDR3 loop: CASTLAGSAYEQYF. For the CDR3, the DNA is TGTGCCAGCACCCTAGCGGGGTCCGCCTACGAGCAGTACTTC. The whole variable domain, filled in from reference TRBV28 and TRBJ2-7, reads DVKVTQSSRYLVKRTGEKVFLECVQDMDHENMFWYRQDPGLGLRLIYFSYDVKMKEKGDIPEGYSVSREKKERFSLILESASTNQTSMYLCASTLAGSAYEQYFGPGTRLTVT.

This clonotype was counted at least ten times. This rearrangement joins TRBV2 to TRBJ1-2; 7 bases match TRBD1. Trimming took 6 bases from V and 7 from J; bases not matched to a gene: 8. The CDR3 has 13 residues. Germline CDR1 reads SNHLY; CDR2 reads FYNNEI. CDR3 nucleotide sequence: TGTGCCAGCAGCCCGGAGACAGGGTCTGGCTACACCTTC. This sequence encodes CASSPETGSGYTF.

This clonotype showed up many times. The chain employs TRBV5-1 and TRBJ2-1, with 9 bases fitting TRBD2. The CDR3 is 14 amino acids. CDR1 is SGHRS and CDR2 is YFSETQ in the germline V gene. The V and J ends lost 2 bases and 8 bases, in that order; junction bases with no gene match: 5. The CDR3 region is CASSLALAGDEQFF. The DNA of the CDR3 is TGCGCCAGCAGCTTAGCGTTAGCGGGAGATGAGCAGTTCTTC.

In its sample, this clonotype was seen many times. The gene calls are TRBV7-8 and TRBJ1-6; D call uncertain. V was pared by 3 bases and J by 4 bases, with 13 bases between. Germline V gives CDR1 SGHVS, CDR2 FQNEAQ. The CDR3 spans 16 residues. The CDR3 protein is CASSLGSNPYNSPLHF. CDR3 nucleotide sequence: TGTGCCAGCAGCTTGGGGTCCAACCCTTATAATTCACCCCTCCACTTT. Filled out from reference TRBV7-8 and TRBJ1-6, the complete variable domain reads GAGVSQSPRYKVAKRGQDVALRCDPISGHVSLFWYQQALGQGPEFLTYFQNEAQLDKSGLPSDRFFAERPEGSVSTLKIQRTQQEDSAVYLCASSLGSNPYNSPLHFGNGTRLTVT.

The chain combines TRBV20-1 with TRBJ2-2, with D unresolved. Germline V CDR1 and CDR2: DFQATT, SNEGSKA (reference sequence). The V and J ends lost 2 bases and 1 base respectively, with 5 bases between them. The length of the CDR3 is 13 residues. In DNA form, the CDR3 reads TGCAGTGCTAGACGCGGGAACACCGGGGAGCTGTTTTTT. Its protein is CSARRGNTGELFF.

The J gene is TRBJ1-2, the V gene TRBV7-8; no definite D call. Trimming removed 6 bases at V and 0 bases at J, with 11 bases between. CDR1 SGHVS and CDR2 FQNEAQ come from the germline V gene. This CDR3 has 14 amino acids. The CDR3 coding sequence is TGTGCCAGCAGGCGGGCAGACCCTAACTATGGCTACACCTTC. It is translated as CASRRADPNYGYTF.

This clonotype is large in the sample. The chain couples TRBV13 to TRBJ2-1; D remains ambiguous. CDR1 PRHDT and CDR2 FYEKMQ come from the germline V gene (reference sequence). The CDR3 consists of 13 residues. Trimming took off 3 bases at V and 4 bases at J, with 7 bases between the two ends. DNA of the CDR3: TGTGCCAGCAGCTTCGGAGAATACAATGAGCAGTTCTTC. Translating it yields CASSFGEYNEQFF.

By proportion, this clonotype is large (0.1 to 1%). The V call is TRBV5-1, the J call TRBJ2-7, with TRBD2 identical over 7 bases. Trimming cost V 4 bases and J 0 bases; bases outside gene matches: 13. This CDR3 contains 17 residues. The germline gives CDR1 SGHRS, CDR2 YFSETQ. The chain's CDR3 is CASSQPLKAGYSYEQYF. The CDR3 bases are TGCGCCAGCAGCCAACCCCTGAAAGCGGGGTACTCCTACGAGCAGTACTTC.

This clonotype was observed a few times. The chain carries TRBV5-4 and TRBJ2-7, with 7 bases fitting TRBD1. The CDR3 consists of 13 residues. V was pared by 7 bases and J by 1 base, with 5 bases of the junction left unmatched. Germline lookup yields CDR1 SGHNT and CDR2 YYREEE (reference sequence). The CDR3 region has the DNA TGTGCCAGCCGCCGGGACAGTTCCTACGAGCAGTACTTC. Translation gives CASRRDSSYEQYF.

This clonotype was detected a few times. The chain employs TRBV5-1 and TRBJ2-2, with D uncertain. V was clipped by 0 bases and J by 6 bases, with 6 bases between them. Germline lookup yields CDR1 SGHRS and CDR2 YFSETQ. The CDR3 has 13 amino acids. CDR3 region: CASSLEAAGELFF. CDR3 sequence (DNA): TGCGCCAGCAGCTTGGAGGCTGCCGGGGAGCTGTTTTTT.

The chain combines TRBV10-3 with TRBJ2-1; 8 nucleotides align to TRBD2. The V gene's germline CDR1 is ENHRY and CDR2 SYGVKD. Losses at the gene ends were 4 bases for V and 2 bases for J; bases not matched to a gene: 13. There are 18 residues in the CDR3. CDR3 region: CAISASLAERGAYNEQFF. For the CDR3, the DNA is TGTGCCATCAGTGCCTCACTAGCGGAAAGAGGAGCCTACAATGAGCAGTTCTTC.

The V and J genes are TRBV20-1 and TRBJ1-1, with TRBD1 identical over 7 bases. Germline V gives CDR1 DFQATT, CDR2 SNEGSKA (reference sequence). J gave up 6 bases and V 5 bases, and 12 bases lay outside the gene matches. This CDR3 has 14 residues. CDR3 sequence reads: CSASATGRTPEAFF. CDR3 bases: TGCAGTGCTTCGGCGACAGGGCGGACCCCTGAAGCTTTCTTT.

This clonotype was observed a few times. This chain uses TRBV20-1 with TRBJ2-1, with TRBD2 matching 11 bases. This CDR3 is 16 amino acids long. Looked up from germline, CDR1 is DFQATT and CDR2 is SNEGSKA (reference sequence). J was trimmed by 4 bases and V by 2 bases; bases with no gene match: 7. The CDR3 DNA follows: TGCAGTGCTAGAACCACTAGCGGGAGAGGGTACAATGAGCAGTTCTTC. The encoded protein is CSARTTSGRGYNEQFF.

This clonotype was counted many times. This chain links TRBV20-1 with TRBJ1-3; 7 positions match TRBD1. CDR3 length: 15 amino acids. Germline-derived CDR1 and CDR2 are DFQATT and SNEGSKA (reference sequence). The V segment lost 0 bases and the J segment 1 base; nucleotides outside the gene matches: 3. This chain's CDR3 is CSARDYRGSGNTIYF. The CDR3 DNA is TGCAGTGCTAGAGATTACAGGGGATCTGGAAACACCATATATTTT.

The genes are TRBV15 and TRBJ1-5; D uncertain. Germline CDR1 and CDR2: LNHNV and YYDKDF (reference sequence). The V end was cut by 1 base, the J end by 5 bases, with 12 bases between. The CDR3 has 15 residues. The CDR3: CATSRAGDGHQPQHF. The CDR3 DNA reads as TGTGCCACCAGCAGAGCGGGAGATGGCCATCAGCCCCAGCATTTT. Complete variable domain (other parts from reference TRBV15 and TRBJ1-5): DAMVIQNPRYQVTQFGKPVTLSCSQTLNHNVMYWYQQKSSQAPKLLFHYYDKDFNNEADTPDNFQSRRPNTSFCFLDIRSPGLGDTAMYLCATSRAGDGHQPQHFGDGTRLSIL.

This clonotype has at least ten counts. The chain uses TRBV7-8 and TRBJ2-1; 9 bases line up with TRBD2. The V gene's germline CDR1 is SGHVS and CDR2 FQNEAQ. The CDR3 runs 19 residues. Losses at the gene ends were 2 bases for V and 2 bases for J; bases not matched to a gene: 13. The CDR3 DNA follows: TGTGCCAGCAGCTTACAAGCCCAGTTCGGCGGGAGGGCCTACAATGAGCAGTTCTTC. Translation gives CASSLQAQFGGRAYNEQFF. The full variable domain, its missing parts supplied by reference TRBV7-8 and TRBJ2-1, is GAGVSQSPRYKVAKRGQDVALRCDPISGHVSLFWYQQALGQGPEFLTYFQNEAQLDKSGLPSDRFFAERPEGSVSTLKIQRTQQEDSAVYLCASSLQAQFGGRAYNEQFFGPGTRLTVL.

The chain recombines TRBV3-1 with TRBJ2-2; unclear D gene. Germline CDR1 and CDR2: LGHDT and YNNKEL (reference sequence). V lost 1 base and J 2 bases, leaving 5 bases between the germline ends. The CDR3 loop spans 14 amino acids. The CDR3 nucleotides read TGTGCCAGCAGCCAAGGACCCAACACCGGGGAGCTGTTTTTT. This sequence encodes CASSQGPNTGELFF.